These 22 T cell receptor beta chains originate from one sample sequenced in a study of graft-versus-host responses after intestinal transplantation. The repertoire was sequenced with immunoSEQ multiplex PCR; TCRdb's copy has only in-frame clones and lacks some. The sample consists of tens of thousands of clones, around 90% of them appearing once. This sample comprised PBMCs, obtained roughly 120 days after intestinal transplantation. The receptors here all came from a human patient who received an intestinal transplant, so some T cells may come from the graft donor.

The rearrangement uses TRBV11-1 and TRBJ2-5; 12 bases fit TRBD2. The CDR3 is 16 residues long. CDR1 is SGHAT, CDR2 FQDESV, per germline (reference sequence). V lost 6 bases and J lost 1; bases outside the gene matches: 6. The CDR3, as DNA: TGTGCCAGCAGTTCTCAACTAGCGGGGGGCCAAGAGACCCAGTACTTC. Amino acid sequence: CASSSQLAGGQETQYF.

This clone appeared once. The V gene is TRBV6-6, the J gene TRBJ2-1, with unresolved D. Germline V CDR1 and CDR2: MNHNY, SVGAGI (reference sequence). The CDR3 covers 12 residues. Trimming took 8 bases from V and 6 from J, leaving 11 bases between them. CDR3 protein: CASAYMGNEQFF. The CDR3 nucleotides read TGTGCCAGCGCCTATATGGGCAATGAGCAGTTCTTC.

The CDR3 loop is CASSYEDRAGQPQHF. The CDR3, as DNA: TGTGCCAGCAGTTACGAGGACAGGGCGGGTCAGCCCCAGCATTTT. V gene TRBV6-5 combines with J gene TRBJ1-5; 8 nucleotides agree with TRBD1. This CDR3 spans 15 amino acids. V shed 2 bases and J 6 bases; nucleotides not matched to a gene: 6. CDR1 and CDR2 (germline): MNHEY, SVGAGI.

This clone was detected only once. J is TRBJ2-3 and V is TRBV5-1; tentative D call: TRBD2 (5 bases). There are 14 residues in the CDR3. Germline-derived CDR1 and CDR2 are SGHRS and YFSETQ. Trimming removed 4 bases at V and 2 bases at J, with 11 bases between. CDR3 in amino acids: CASSMLTNTDTQYF. Written as DNA, the CDR3 is TGCGCCAGCAGCATGCTGACTAACACAGATACGCAGTATTTT.

V and J are TRBV6-1 and TRBJ1-5; 7 nucleotides agree with TRBD1. The CDR3 spans 13 residues. The V gene's germline CDR1 is MNHNS and CDR2 SASEGT. After removal of 6 bases from V and 6 bases from J, the junction contained 5 bases not matched to a gene. The CDR3 region has the DNA TGTGCCAGCAGCCCCAGGGGGAGTCAGCCCCAGCATTTT. Its translation is CASSPRGSQPQHF.

This clone was detected once. The CDR3 reads CAWRSPYGNQPQHF. CDR3 coding DNA: TGTGCCTGGAGGTCCCCTTATGGCAATCAGCCCCAGCATTTT. The rearrangement uses TRBV30 and TRBJ1-5; D is ambiguous. Trimming took off 3 bases at V and 2 bases at J, with 11 bases between the two ends. The CDR3 is 14 amino acids. CDR1 and CDR2 (germline): GTSNPN, SVGIG (reference sequence). Together with reference TRBV30 and TRBJ1-5, the CDR3 gives the full variable domain: SQTIHQWPATLVQPVGSPLSLECTVEGTSNPNLYWYRQAAGRGLQLLFYSVGIGQISSEVPQNLSASRPQDRQFILSSKKLLLSDSGFYLCAWRSPYGNQPQHFGDGTRLSIL.

The chain combines TRBV28 with TRBJ2-7, with D possibly matching TRBD1 (6 bases). The germline gives CDR1 MDHEN, CDR2 SYDVKM. This CDR3 has 14 amino acids. V shed 5 bases and J shed 1 base, with 12 bases lying between them. This CDR3 is CASSPQGPSYEQYF. In DNA form, the CDR3 reads TGTGCCAGCAGTCCGCAGGGGCCTTCCTACGAGCAGTACTTC. Combining the CDR3 with reference TRBV28 and TRBJ2-7 gives the whole variable domain DVKVTQSSRYLVKRTGEKVFLECVQDMDHENMFWYRQDPGLGLRLIYFSYDVKMKEKGDIPEGYSVSREKKERFSLILESASTNQTSMYLCASSPQGPSYEQYFGPGTRLTVT.

The chain recombines TRBV4-1 with TRBJ2-7, with a weak D call TRBD1 (5 bases). The germline CDR1 and CDR2 sequences are MGHRA and YSYEKL. Trimming pared 1 base from V and 2 bases from J, leaving 12 bases between. This CDR3 spans 15 amino acids. This chain's CDR3 is CASSQGQGETYEQYF. DNA of the CDR3: TGCGCCAGCAGCCAAGGGCAAGGGGAAACCTACGAGCAGTACTTC.

This chain uses TRBV28 with TRBJ1-5; D call uncertain. Germline V gene data show CDR1 as MDHEN and CDR2 as SYDVKM. V was clipped by 1 base and J by 6 bases, with 10 bases between them. The CDR3 loop spans 14 amino acids. The CDR3 sequence: CASSLSQVGQPQHF. The CDR3 coding sequence is TGTGCCAGCAGTTTATCGCAGGTTGGTCAGCCCCAGCATTTT.

CDR3 bases: TGTGCCAGTAGTATAGATGGACTAGCGGGAGGATACAATGAGCAGTTCTTC. Its protein product is CASSIDGLAGGYNEQFF. The chain has TRBV19 and TRBJ2-1; 14 nucleotides align to TRBD2. The CDR3 runs 17 residues. Trimming removed 0 bases from V and 4 bases from J; junction bases left unmatched: 2. The germline V gene has CDR1 LNHDA and CDR2 SQIVND (reference sequence).

The J gene is TRBJ1-2, the V gene TRBV11-2; D gene uncertain. The CDR3 is 16 residues long. The germline gives CDR1 SGHAT, CDR2 FQNNGV. V shed 5 bases and J shed 0 bases, with 16 bases lying between them. The CDR3 nucleotides are TGTGCCAGCAGCCCAGCGAGTTCTTTCCCTAACTATGGCTACACCTTC. It codes for CASSPASSFPNYGYTF.

The chain joins TRBV29-1 to TRBJ2-1; D possibly corresponds to TRBD2 (6 bases). Germline CDR1 is SQVTM and CDR2 is ANQGSEA. The CDR3 extends over 13 amino acids. Trimming stripped 5 bases from V and 7 bases from J, with 15 bases between. In nucleotides, the CDR3 is TGCAGCGTTCGGGGCGGGGCGGGGAATGAGCAGTTCTTC. It is translated as CSVRGGAGNEQFF.

The chain recombines TRBV6-4 with TRBJ2-3; D is possibly TRBD2 (6 bases). Deletions cut 6 bases from V and 6 bases from J, with 13 bases between. The CDR3 covers 13 residues. Germline lookup yields CDR1 MRHNA and CDR2 SNTAGT. The CDR3 coding sequence is TGTGCCAGCAGACGGGAGCCACAGGATACGCAGTATTTT. Its translation: CASRREPQDTQYF.

The CDR3 DNA follows: TGTGCCAGCAGTTCCGTTACTAGCGGGAGGGCCGGGAATGAGCAGTTCTTC. This gives the protein CASSSVTSGRAGNEQFF. V gene TRBV28 combines with J gene TRBJ2-1, with TRBD2 matching over 13 bases. This CDR3 contains 17 residues. The J segment lost 7 bases and the V segment lost 4 bases, leaving 10 bases of the junction unmatched. The V gene's germline CDR1 is MDHEN and CDR2 SYDVKM. The full variable domain, rest sourced from reference TRBV28 and TRBJ2-1, is DVKVTQSSRYLVKRTGEKVFLECVQDMDHENMFWYRQDPGLGLRLIYFSYDVKMKEKGDIPEGYSVSREKKERFSLILESASTNQTSMYLCASSSVTSGRAGNEQFFGPGTRLTVL.

This clone was counted a single time. The chain couples TRBV28 to TRBJ1-2; D not resolved. The ends were cut back, 2 bases at V and 4 bases at J, with 5 bases in the middle. CDR1 is MDHEN and CDR2 is SYDVKM in the germline V gene. The CDR3 consists of 12 residues. The CDR3 region is CASSLGPYGYTF. CDR3 in DNA: TGTGCCAGCAGTTTAGGCCCCTATGGCTACACCTTC.

The rearrangement links TRBV19 to TRBJ1-2; maybe TRBD1 (6 bases). This CDR3 has 10 residues. Trimming left V 6 bases short and J 8 bases short, with 7 bases between. CDR1 and CDR2 from the germline V gene are LNHDA and SQIVND (reference sequence). Here the CDR3 DNA reads TGTGCCAGTAGGGGGGCCGGCTACACCTTC. Translated: CASRGAGYTF. Full variable domain (remainder filled in from reference TRBV19 and TRBJ1-2): DGGITQSPKYLFRKEGQNVTLSCEQNLNHDAMYWYRQDPGQGLRLIYYSQIVNDFQKGDIAEGYSVSREKKESFPLTVTSAQKNPTAFYLCASRGAGYTFGSGTRLTVV.

This chain joins TRBV7-9 and TRBJ2-7, with 8 bases lining up with TRBD2. Germline V CDR1 and CDR2: SEHNR, FQNEAQ (reference sequence). The length of the CDR3 is 16 residues. V was clipped by 5 bases and J by 2 bases; unmatched bases: 11. The CDR3 nucleotides are TGTGCCAGCAGCCCACGCCGGGGGGGCCCCCCCTACGAGCAGTACTTC. Residues: CASSPRRGGPPYEQYF.

The V call is TRBV5-1, the J call TRBJ2-1, with D unresolved. The CDR3 covers 14 residues. Trimming removed 2 bases at V and 3 bases at J, with 9 bases between. The V gene's germline CDR1 is SGHRS and CDR2 YFSETQ. The CDR3 spells CASSFDLLYNEQFF. Here the CDR3 DNA reads TGCGCCAGCAGCTTCGACTTGCTCTACAATGAGCAGTTCTTC.

This clone was counted a single time. CDR3 in amino acids: CASSLVTEYNEQFF. CDR3 nucleotides: TGTGCCAGCAGCTTAGTGACAGAATACAATGAGCAGTTCTTC. The chain combines TRBV7-8 with TRBJ2-1; possibly TRBD1 for D (5 bases). Germline CDR1 reads SGHVS; CDR2 reads FQNEAQ. CDR3 length: 14 residues. With 1 base removed from V and 4 bases from J, the gap between germline ends came to 8 bases.

In this sample, this clone turned up once. The CDR3 sequence: CASSDGRFTDTQYF. DNA for the CDR3: TGTGCCAGCAGTGATGGTCGCTTCACAGATACGCAGTATTTT. This chain joins TRBV2 and TRBJ2-3; D gene ambiguous. Trimming cost V 3 bases and J 2 bases, with 9 bases left between them. CDR1 and CDR2 (germline): SNHLY, FYNNEI. This CDR3 contains 14 residues.

The chain links TRBV11-2 to TRBJ2-7; D unresolved. The CDR3 spans 15 residues. Trimming stripped 5 bases from V and 4 bases from J, with 18 bases between. The germline V gene encodes CDR1 SGHAT and CDR2 FQNNGV. CDR3 sequence (DNA): TGTGCCAGCAGCCCCTGGAACGCTCCCCGGTACGAGCAGTACTTC. Translated: CASSPWNAPRYEQYF.

This chain joins TRBV7-2 and TRBJ1-3; TRBD1 is a possible D gene (5 bases). This CDR3 has 17 amino acids. V was cut by 1 base and J by 3 bases, with 16 bases left in between. The V gene's germline CDR1 is SGHTA and CDR2 FQGNSA. CDR3 protein: CASSLGDPGLGGNTIYF. The DNA of the CDR3 is TGTGCCAGCAGCTTAGGAGATCCAGGGCTTGGTGGAAACACCATATATTTT.